This T cell receptor (beta chain) was sequenced during a study of blood T cell repertoires in COVID-19. At the level of the study: COVID-19 samples collected from the United States, Italy and Spain covered acute and convalescent phases.

The method was immunoSEQ multiplex PCR; TCRdb's version includes in-frame clones alone and lacks a portion of them. Counted here are hundreds of thousands of clones, around 86% occurring once; the ten biggest clones make up over 1.1%. Germline loops: CDR1 MNHNS, CDR2 SASEGT. V was shortened by 1 base and J by 3 bases, with 7 bases between the two germline ends. The CDR3 has 15 residues. The genes are TRBV6-1 and TRBJ1-6; D may be TRBD1 (5 bases). The specimen was peripheral blood. This sequence was found in a woman in her twenties or thirties with active or convalescent COVID-19. CDR3 loop: CASSEGTNYNSPLHF. For the CDR3, the DNA is TGTGCCAGCAGTGAAGGGACAAACTATAATTCACCCCTCCACTTT.